The 32 T cell receptor beta chains below come from one sample, sequenced in a study of T cells in Graves' hyperthyroidism and ophthalmopathy. RNA transcripts were the template for amplifying TCR beta CDR3 regions. Carried out on the TCR CDR3, a first-round RT-PCR used the HTBI primer set. TCRdb ran MiXCR on the multiplex PCR reads and lists one entry per CDR3 protein. The top ten hold roughly 7.7% of the sample, which has around 600,000 distinct CDR3 sequences, 14% seen once. The sequencing input was blood. The receptors come from a woman in her late teens or twenties with Graves' ophthalmopathy.

This clonotype showed up many times. The chain joins TRBV3-1 to TRBJ1-1, with unresolved D. This CDR3 is built from 12 residues. Germline V CDR1 and CDR2: LGHDT, YNNKEL (reference sequence). Trimming left V 4 bases short and J 7 bases short, with 10 bases between. The CDR3 DNA reads TGTGCCAGCAGCCGAGATGAACTTGAAGCTTTCTTT. The encoded protein is CASSRDELEAFF.

V and J are TRBV4-3 and TRBJ1-5; D is undetermined. Between the trimmed V and J ends, which lost 1 base and 3 bases, there was a span of 10 bases. The germline CDR1 and CDR2 sequences are LGHNA and YSLEER. The CDR3 runs to 15 residues. The CDR3 loop reads CASSQGWAPNQPQHF. In DNA, the CDR3 is TGCGCCAGCAGCCAAGGGTGGGCACCCAATCAGCCCCAGCATTTT.

As concerns this clonotype: This could be a read error, since a much larger clone is one nucleotide away. The chain is built from TRBV2 and TRBJ1-5; D is perhaps TRBD1 (5 bases). This CDR3 contains 14 residues. CDR1 and CDR2 (germline): SNHLY, FYNNEI. CDR3 nucleotides: TGTCCCAGCCTCAGATCCAGGGACGGTCAGCCCCAGCATTTT. The encoded protein is CPSLRSRDGQPQHF.

At least ten counts were recorded for this clonotype. The CDR3 DNA follows: TGTGCCAGCAGTTTCAGTACTCCCTTGTGGGAGCTGTTTTTT. It specifies CASSFSTPLWELFF. The genes are TRBV27 and TRBJ2-2; D gene ambiguous. Germline V lookup: CDR1 MNHEY, CDR2 SMNVEV (reference sequence). The CDR3 extends over 14 amino acids. Deletions cut 3 bases from V and 9 bases from J, with 14 bases between.

About this clonotype itself: Its ends do not fully match the called genes, so a read error is possible. The J gene is TRBJ2-3, the V gene TRBV10-3; 10 bases map to TRBD2. CDR1 and CDR2 (germline): ENHRY, SYGVKD. This CDR3 is built from 17 residues. The CDR3 loop reads CAITPSGRATSIDTQYF. The CDR3 DNA reads TGTGCCATCACCCCCAGCGGGAGGGCCACGAGCATAGATACGCAGTATTTT.

This clonotype was recorded many times. J is TRBJ2-7 and V is TRBV7-6, with TRBD2 identical over 8 bases. V was pared by 5 bases and J by 3 bases, with 15 bases of the junction left unmatched. The CDR3 has 17 amino acids. From germline, CDR1 is SGHVS and CDR2 FNYEAQ. Here the CDR3 reads CASSHDQGVAGNYEQYF. The CDR3 DNA follows: TGTGCCAGCAGCCATGACCAGGGCGTAGCGGGAAACTACGAGCAGTACTTC. The full variable domain, in which reference TRBV7-6 and TRBJ2-7 provide the parts outside the CDR3, is GAGVSQSPRYKVTKRGQDVALRCDPISGHVSLYWYRQALGQGPEFLTYFNYEAQQDKSGLPNDRFSAERPEGSISTLTIQRTEQRDSAMYRCASSHDQGVAGNYEQYFGPGTRLTVT.

This clonotype appeared many times. Here the CDR3 reads CASSLRLAGEDEQFF. DNA of the CDR3: TGTGCCAGCAGCTTAAGACTAGCGGGAGAGGATGAGCAGTTCTTC. The chain joins TRBV13 to TRBJ2-1; TRBD2 matches 12 bases. The CDR3 is 15 residues long. Losses at the gene ends were 2 bases for V and 8 bases for J; bases not matched to a gene: 4. From germline, CDR1 is PRHDT and CDR2 FYEKMQ (reference sequence).

This clonotype was observed a handful of times. The genes are TRBV29-1 and TRBJ2-2; a possible D gene is TRBD1 (6 bases). The CDR3 is 13 amino acids. The ends were cut back, 4 bases at V and 2 bases at J, with 8 bases in the middle. Per germline, CDR1 SQVTM and CDR2 ANQGSEA. The CDR3 region has the DNA TGCAGCGTTGGGACAGTAAACACCGGGGAGCTGTTTTTT. Translation gives CSVGTVNTGELFF.

V is TRBV19 and J is TRBJ1-1, with D maybe TRBD1 (6 bases). V was cut by 6 bases and J by 6 bases, with 17 bases left in between. In germline, CDR1 is LNHDA, CDR2 SQIVND (reference sequence). CDR3 length: 14 residues. CDR3 in DNA: TGTGCCAGTAGCAGACAGGAGGGATACCCTGAAGCTTTCTTT. Translation gives CASSRQEGYPEAFF.

This clonotype was observed at least ten times. The genes are TRBV7-8 and TRBJ1-2, with TRBD1 matching over 7 bases. Germline CDR1 is SGHVS and CDR2 is FQNEAQ. CDR3 length: 15 residues. V gave up 3 bases and J gave up 3 bases; unmatched junction bases: 7. Here the CDR3 DNA reads TGTGCCAGCAGCTTCAACAGGGGCGGCGACTATGGCTACACCTTC. It specifies CASSFNRGGDYGYTF.

The table lists this clonotype with many counts. Here the CDR3 DNA reads TGCGCCAGCAGCCTACACAGGGGGCGGGACACTGAAGCTTTCTTT. Its protein product is CASSLHRGRDTEAFF. V and J are TRBV4-1 and TRBJ1-1; TRBD1 matches 9 bases. Germline values: CDR1 MGHRA, CDR2 YSYEKL. The CDR3 spans 15 residues. Trimming cost V 4 bases and J 3 bases; bases outside gene matches: 6.

The chain has TRBV6-1 and TRBJ1-1, with 9 nucleotides matching TRBD1. This CDR3 contains 15 residues. Per the germline V gene, CDR1 is MNHNS and CDR2 is SASEGT. The V gene end was trimmed by 7 bases and the J gene end by 2 bases; junction bases not matched to a gene: 8. CDR3 amino acids: CASNDRGLENTEAFF. CDR3 in DNA: TGTGCCAGCAACGACAGGGGGTTGGAAAACACTGAAGCTTTCTTT.

This clonotype was counted ten times or more. The chain couples TRBV2 to TRBJ1-1, with 7 nucleotides matching TRBD1. The V and J ends lost 7 bases and 0 bases, in that order; junction bases with no gene match: 5. This CDR3 contains 14 residues. The germline CDR1 and CDR2 sequences are SNHLY and FYNNEI. CDR3 in DNA: TGTGCCAGCAATGCGGGACAGCTGAACACTGAAGCTTTCTTT. As protein: CASNAGQLNTEAFF.

This clonotype was seen at least ten times. This sequence joins TRBV6-1 and TRBJ2-3; the match to TRBD1 covers 8 bases. The CDR3 is 15 residues long. Trimming cost V 3 bases and J 3 bases; bases outside gene matches: 5. The V gene's germline CDR1 is MNHNS and CDR2 SASEGT. The CDR3 sequence is CASSDGTGMTDTQYF. DNA of the CDR3: TGTGCCAGCAGTGACGGGACAGGTATGACAGATACGCAGTATTTT.

In its sample, this clonotype was seen a few times. A much larger clonotype is one base distant, so this may be a read error. CDR3 protein: CASRGGDRVGNTEAFF. Written as DNA, the CDR3 is TGTGCCAGCAGGGGGGGGGACAGGGTAGGGAACACTGAAGCTTTCTTT. The chain uses TRBV2 and TRBJ1-1; 9 positions match TRBD1. V gave up 6 bases and J gave up 1 base; unmatched junction bases: 9. This CDR3 contains 16 residues. Germline CDR1 SNHLY, CDR2 FYNNEI.

This clonotype has at least ten counts. The V call is TRBV3-1, the J call TRBJ2-5; tentative D call: TRBD1 (6 bases). Germline CDR1 LGHDT, CDR2 YNNKEL (reference sequence). Deletions cut 2 bases from V and 2 bases from J, with 6 bases between. The CDR3 is 13 amino acids. CDR3 loop: CASSQRGQETQYF. In nucleotides, the CDR3 is TGTGCCAGCAGCCAAAGGGGGCAAGAGACCCAGTACTTC.

The genes are TRBV12-3 or TRBV12-4 and TRBJ2-7; 10 bases are a match to TRBD1. The CDR3 contains 14 residues. V was clipped by 5 bases and J by 6 bases; unmatched bases: 7. Written as DNA, the CDR3 is TGTGCCAGCAGTAGACAGGGGGCCGCAGGCGAGCAGTACTTC. Protein product: CASSRQGAAGEQYF.

As to this clonotype: A much larger clonotype is one base distant, so this may be a read error. The chain combines TRBV27 with TRBJ2-3, with D maybe TRBD2 (6 bases). The CDR3 is 16 residues long. From germline, CDR1 is MNHEY and CDR2 SMNVEV (reference sequence). CDR3 DNA sequence: TGTGCCAGCAAGGGACCGGCGGGGTGGAGCACAAATACGCAGTATTTT. Amino acids: CASKGPAGWSTNTQYF.

This clonotype appeared many times. This chain uses TRBV6-1 with TRBJ2-3; 8 bases map to TRBD1. This CDR3 spans 16 amino acids. Germline-derived CDR1 and CDR2 are MNHNS and SASEGT. Unmatched junction bases numbered 9, after V lost 6 bases and J lost 1 base. The CDR3 DNA reads TGTGCCAGCAGGAGAGCAGGGGGCGTTGGCACAGATACGCAGTATTTT. Amino acids: CASRRAGGVGTDTQYF.

This clonotype was seen ten or more times. The chain couples TRBV5-1 to TRBJ2-3; D is perhaps TRBD1 or TRBD2 (5 bases each). V was shortened by 1 base and J by 2 bases, with 17 bases between the two germline ends. CDR1 is SGHRS and CDR2 is YFSETQ in the germline V gene. This CDR3 region has 17 residues. The CDR3 DNA is TGCGCCAGCAGCTTGTACGGGGCCCAAGTGTCCACAGATACGCAGTATTTT. It specifies CASSLYGAQVSTDTQYF.

This clonotype occurred many times. The chain combines TRBV13 with TRBJ2-3; 8 bases line up with TRBD2. CDR3 size: 19 residues. The germline V gene has CDR1 PRHDT and CDR2 FYEKMQ (reference sequence). The V gene end was trimmed by 3 bases and the J gene end by 1 base; junction bases not matched to a gene: 15. The CDR3 DNA reads TGTGCCAGCAGCTTTCGCTACCCTGATCGGGAGGGCCGCACAGATACGCAGTATTTT. Residues: CASSFRYPDREGRTDTQYF.

This clonotype was seen ten or more times. The V call is TRBV11-3, the J call TRBJ1-2, with TRBD1 as a possible D gene (6 bases). The CDR3 is 14 amino acids. In germline, CDR1 is SGHNT, CDR2 YENEEA. Trimming left V 5 bases short and J 5 bases short, with 15 bases between. The CDR3 coding sequence is TGTGCCAGCAGCCCGGCCGGGGGGCATTATGGCTACACCTTC. Translated: CASSPAGGHYGYTF. Filled out from reference TRBV11-3 and TRBJ1-2, the complete variable domain reads EAGVVQSPRYKIIEKKQPVAFWCNPISGHNTLYWYLQNLGQGPELLIRYENEEAVDDSQLPKDRFSAERLKGVDSTLKIQPAELGDSAVYLCASSPAGGHYGYTFGSGTRLTVV.

Ten or more counts support this clonotype. The chain couples TRBV2 to TRBJ2-7; 7 bases fit TRBD1. The V segment lost 2 bases and the J segment 7 bases; nucleotides outside the gene matches: 11. Germline CDR1 SNHLY, CDR2 FYNNEI. The CDR3 runs 15 residues. CDR3 protein: CASSESGQDLREQYF. The CDR3 DNA follows: TGTGCCAGCAGTGAATCTGGACAGGATCTGAGGGAGCAGTACTTC.

The chain carries TRBV3-1 and TRBJ2-5; 8 positions match TRBD1. Germline CDR1 LGHDT, CDR2 YNNKEL (reference sequence). The trim removed 4 bases at V and 5 bases at J, leaving 9 bases unmatched. The CDR3 spans 15 residues. CDR3 protein: CASSRIDRGGETQYF. In nucleotides, the CDR3 is TGTGCCAGCAGCCGGATCGACAGGGGCGGGGAGACCCAGTACTTC.

The chain has TRBV5-1 and TRBJ2-5, with D perhaps matching TRBD1 (6 bases). The germline CDR1 and CDR2 sequences are SGHRS and YFSETQ. The length of the CDR3 is 16 residues. V lost 0 bases and J lost 4, with 16 bases in between. CDR3 in DNA: TGCGCCAGCAGCTTGGGAGGCAGGGGATCGGTAGAGACCCAGTACTTC. It is translated as CASSLGGRGSVETQYF.

This sequence joins TRBV12-3 or TRBV12-4 and TRBJ2-1, with a tentative D call TRBD1 (6 bases). Trimming took 6 bases from V and 10 from J, leaving 28 bases between them. There are 17 residues in the CDR3. CDR3 amino acids: CASSPLDSPGQGTEQFF. CDR3 bases: TGTGCCAGCAGCCCCCTAGATTCGCCGGGACAAGGAACGGAGCAGTTCTTC.

Turning to this clonotype: A much more abundant neighbour one base away suggests this may be a read error. The chain has TRBV19 and TRBJ1-1; 7 bases are shared with TRBD1. This CDR3 region has 15 residues. Per the germline V gene, CDR1 is LNHDA and CDR2 is SQIVND (reference sequence). The V gene end was trimmed by 5 bases and the J gene end by 2 bases; junction bases not matched to a gene: 8. DNA for the CDR3: TGTGCCAGTAGTCCGACGGGACAGAAAAACACTGAAGCTTTCTTT. Protein sequence: CASSPTGQKNTEAFF.

The V call is TRBV4-1, the J call TRBJ1-5, with no clear D. Per the germline V gene, CDR1 is MGHRA and CDR2 is YSYEKL. The CDR3 runs 15 residues. Trimming shortened V by 0 bases and J by 1 base, and 7 bases separated the two germline ends. CDR3 DNA sequence: TGCGCCAGCAGCCAAGATGTTGTAAGCAATCAGCCCCAGCATTTT. It codes for CASSQDVVSNQPQHF.

This clonotype was seen at least ten times. The CDR3 sequence: CASSPTTEQFF. CDR3 DNA sequence: TGTGCCAGCTCACCGACCACGGAGCAGTTCTTC. The genes are TRBV18 and TRBJ2-1; D remains unclear. The V end was cut by 3 bases, the J end by 10 bases, with 7 bases between. Germline V lookup: CDR1 KGHSH, CDR2 LQKENI. This CDR3 comprises 11 residues.

This clonotype was picked up a small number of times. The chain has TRBV6-1 and TRBJ1-5; a weak D match, TRBD1 (5 bases). Trimming shortened V by 2 bases and J by 3 bases, and 14 bases separated the two germline ends. This CDR3 region has 16 residues. The germline CDR1 and CDR2 sequences are MNHNS and SASEGT. CDR3: CASSEIPQAINQPQHF. The CDR3 DNA is TGTGCCAGCAGTGAAATTCCACAGGCTATCAATCAGCCCCAGCATTTT.

This clonotype was seen repeatedly, ten times or more. This chain uses TRBV12-3 or TRBV12-4 with TRBJ2-5, with 7 bases aligning to TRBD1. The V gene end was trimmed by 5 bases and the J gene end by 5 bases; junction bases not matched to a gene: 11. The CDR3 consists of 15 residues. The CDR3 DNA is TGTGCCAGCAGTCCCACAGGGGCCTGGACGGAGACCCAGTACTTC. This codes for CASSPTGAWTETQYF.

This clonotype was counted at least ten times. The chain couples TRBV2 to TRBJ1-1; 7 bases are shared with TRBD1. Germline CDR1 SNHLY, CDR2 FYNNEI. The CDR3 sequence is 14 residues long. The J segment lost 1 base and the V segment lost 9 bases, leaving 8 bases of the junction unmatched. CDR3: CASTGVRWNTEAFF. Here the CDR3 DNA reads TGTGCCAGTACAGGGGTCCGATGGAACACTGAAGCTTTCTTT.